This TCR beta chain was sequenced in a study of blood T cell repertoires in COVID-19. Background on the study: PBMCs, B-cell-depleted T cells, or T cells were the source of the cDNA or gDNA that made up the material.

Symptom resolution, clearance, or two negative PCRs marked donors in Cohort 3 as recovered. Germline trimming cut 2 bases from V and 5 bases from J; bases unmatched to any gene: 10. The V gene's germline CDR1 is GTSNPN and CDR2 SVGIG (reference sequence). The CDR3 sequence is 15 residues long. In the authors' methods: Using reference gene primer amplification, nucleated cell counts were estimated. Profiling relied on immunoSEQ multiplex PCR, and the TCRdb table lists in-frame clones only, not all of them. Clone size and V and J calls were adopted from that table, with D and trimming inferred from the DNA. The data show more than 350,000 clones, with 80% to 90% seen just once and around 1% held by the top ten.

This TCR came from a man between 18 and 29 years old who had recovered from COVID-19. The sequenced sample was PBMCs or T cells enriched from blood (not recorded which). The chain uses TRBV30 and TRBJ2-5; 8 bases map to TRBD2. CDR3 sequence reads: CAWSSGGGVVETQYF. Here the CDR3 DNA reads TGTGCCTGGAGTTCCGGGGGGGGAGTTGTTGAGACCCAGTACTTC.